This TCR beta chain was retrieved from a study of blood T cell repertoires in COVID-19. Study background: Samples taken during acute and convalescent COVID-19 were collected in the United States, Italy and Spain.

Study processing details: Estimation of nucleated cell counts relied on the amplification of reference gene primers. Repertoires were generated with immunoSEQ multiplex PCR, while TCRdb's copy carries only in-frame clones and drops some. That table supplies the V and J calls and clone size; D and trimming were determined from the DNA. The sample holds 300,000 to 450,000 clones, 89% seen once. CDR1 and CDR2 (germline): SGHDT, YYEEEE. The V gene end was trimmed by 4 bases and the J gene end by 3 bases; junction bases not matched to a gene: 6. The CDR3 covers 15 residues. Followed longitudinally, the Seattle patients had been enrolled during active infection.

Sequencing was performed on peripheral blood. The TCR was taken from a woman in her sixties with COVID-19, enrolled during active disease. The chain recombines TRBV5-6 with TRBJ2-7, with 11 bases fitting TRBD2. The CDR3 sequence is CASSPTSGGYYEQYF. CDR3 sequence (DNA): TGTGCCAGCAGCCCAACTAGCGGGGGTTACTACGAGCAGTACTTC.